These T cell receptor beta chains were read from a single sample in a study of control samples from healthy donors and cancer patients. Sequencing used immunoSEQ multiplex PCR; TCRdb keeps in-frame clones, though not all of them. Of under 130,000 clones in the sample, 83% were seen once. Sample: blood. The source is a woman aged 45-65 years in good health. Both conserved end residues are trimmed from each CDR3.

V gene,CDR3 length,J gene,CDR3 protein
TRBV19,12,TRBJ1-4,ASSPTVTNEKLF
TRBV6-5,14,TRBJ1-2,ASSYSSTGVQDGYT
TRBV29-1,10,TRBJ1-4,SVGEADEKLF
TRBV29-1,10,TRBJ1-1,SVERANTEAF
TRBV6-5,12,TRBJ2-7,ASKKDRVIYEQY
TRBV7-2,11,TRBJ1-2,ASSLHRGDGYT
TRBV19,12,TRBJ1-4,ASSIDSRGEKLF
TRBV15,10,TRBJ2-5,ATSRDGQTQY
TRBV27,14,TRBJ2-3,ASSSPSGSGTDTQY
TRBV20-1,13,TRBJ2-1,SASDGGAFHNEQF
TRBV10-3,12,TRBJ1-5,ATAPRRDDQPQH
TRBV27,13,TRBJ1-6,ASSRKQGGNSPLH
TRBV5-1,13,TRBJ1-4,ASSFSTATNEKLF
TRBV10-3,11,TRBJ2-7,AISESTAYEQY
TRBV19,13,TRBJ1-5,ASSSGTGGEQPQH
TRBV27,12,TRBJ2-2,ASAGLGNTGELF
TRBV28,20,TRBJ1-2,ASSSGYKMSPSVPGANYGYT
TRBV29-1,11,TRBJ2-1,SVATSGRGEQF
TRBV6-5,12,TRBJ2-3,ASKVSGSTDTQY
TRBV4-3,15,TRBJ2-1,ASSQVLASGTSGEQF
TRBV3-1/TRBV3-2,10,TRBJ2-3,ASSHDTDTQY
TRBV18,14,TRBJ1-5,ASSPSGAQNNQPQH
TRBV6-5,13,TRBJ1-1,ASSPPDWFDTEAF
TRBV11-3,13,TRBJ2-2,ASSTRTANTGELF
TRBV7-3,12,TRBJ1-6,ASSTTGNDSPLH
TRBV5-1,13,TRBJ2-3,ASSGTGGFTDTQY
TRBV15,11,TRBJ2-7,ATRGGGLHEQY
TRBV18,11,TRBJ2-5,ASSPPRGESQY
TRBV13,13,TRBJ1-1,ASSLQGVLNTEAF
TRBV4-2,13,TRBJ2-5,ASSQVAGTQETQY
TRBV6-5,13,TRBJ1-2,AGLVGDGLNYGYT
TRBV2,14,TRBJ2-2,ASSDPTGGFTGELF
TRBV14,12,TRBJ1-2,ASSQGTRDYGYT
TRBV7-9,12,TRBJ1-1,ASNARDRNTEAF
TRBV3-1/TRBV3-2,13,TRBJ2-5,ASKEAGGNQETQY
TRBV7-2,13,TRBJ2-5,ASSLTPSGLETQY
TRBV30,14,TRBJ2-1,AGGLGLAGKGDEQF